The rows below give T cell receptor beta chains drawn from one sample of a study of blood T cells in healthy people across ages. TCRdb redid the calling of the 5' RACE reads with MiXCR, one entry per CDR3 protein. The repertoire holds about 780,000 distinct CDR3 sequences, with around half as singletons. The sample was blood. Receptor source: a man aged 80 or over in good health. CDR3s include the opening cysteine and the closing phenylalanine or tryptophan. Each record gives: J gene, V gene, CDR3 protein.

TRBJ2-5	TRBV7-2	CASSLEAGGPYF
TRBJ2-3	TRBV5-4	CASSAGSGRTQYF
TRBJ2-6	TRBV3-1	CASSQDRGSSGANVLTF
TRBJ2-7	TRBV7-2	CASRHQTGVNSYEQYF
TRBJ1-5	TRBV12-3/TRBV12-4	CASSLGTPSNQPQHF
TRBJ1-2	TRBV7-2	CASSPDRGRVGYTF
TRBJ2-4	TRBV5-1	CASSPATGLAGAKNIQYF
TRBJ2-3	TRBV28	CASSPPSGRTDTQYF
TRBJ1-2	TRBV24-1	CATSARGLGGYTF
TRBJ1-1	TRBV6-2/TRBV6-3	CASNTLRDKAFF
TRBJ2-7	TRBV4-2	CASSQGSQVYEQYF
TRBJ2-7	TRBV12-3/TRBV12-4	CASSPRMGGNEQYF
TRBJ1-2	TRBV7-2	CASSAGVETGGCGYTF
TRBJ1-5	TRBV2	CASSEGARAPGGAQHF
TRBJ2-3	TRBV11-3	CASSPGPRGFRDTQYF
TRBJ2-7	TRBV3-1	CASSQDGTPNYEQYF
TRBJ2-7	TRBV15	CATSRDNGGSYEQYF
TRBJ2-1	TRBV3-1	CASSQERGFRANEQFF
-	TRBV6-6	CASSPLDNSYEQFF
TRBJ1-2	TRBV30	CAWSVQYGYTF
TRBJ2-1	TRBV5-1	CASSLTGLAEREFF
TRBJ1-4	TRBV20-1	CSARTGLGAANEKLFF